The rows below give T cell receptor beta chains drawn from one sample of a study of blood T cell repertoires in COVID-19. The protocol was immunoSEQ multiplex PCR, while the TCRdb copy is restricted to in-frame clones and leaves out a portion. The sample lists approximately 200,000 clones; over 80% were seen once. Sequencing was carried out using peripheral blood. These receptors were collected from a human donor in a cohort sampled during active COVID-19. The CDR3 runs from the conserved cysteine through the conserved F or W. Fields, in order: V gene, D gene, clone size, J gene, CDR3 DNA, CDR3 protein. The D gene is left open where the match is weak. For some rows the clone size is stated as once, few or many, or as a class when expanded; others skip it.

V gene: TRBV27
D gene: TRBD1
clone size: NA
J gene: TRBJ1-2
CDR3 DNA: TGTGCCAGCAGCCAACAGGGGGTTTACTCTGGCTACACCTTC
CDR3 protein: CASSQQGVYSGYTF

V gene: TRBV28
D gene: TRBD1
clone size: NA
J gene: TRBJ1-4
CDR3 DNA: TGTGCCAGCAGCGATAGACGACAGGGGCCGTTTTTT
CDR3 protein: CASSDRRQGPFF

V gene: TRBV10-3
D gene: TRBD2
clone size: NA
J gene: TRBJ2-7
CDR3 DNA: TGTGCCATCAGTGGGGGACTAGCGGGACATTACGAGCAGTACTTC
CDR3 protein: CAISGGLAGHYEQYF

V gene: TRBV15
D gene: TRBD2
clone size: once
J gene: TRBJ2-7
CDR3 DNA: TGTGCCACCAGCAGAGGCGGGGGTGCCTACGAGCAGTACTTC
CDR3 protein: CATSRGGGAYEQYF

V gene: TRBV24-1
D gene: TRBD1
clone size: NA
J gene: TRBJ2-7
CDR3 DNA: TGTGCCACCAGTGATTCCGGGACAGGGCAATACGAGCAGTACTTC
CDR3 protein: CATSDSGTGQYEQYF

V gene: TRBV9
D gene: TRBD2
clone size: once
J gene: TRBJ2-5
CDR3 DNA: TGTGCCAGCAGCGTAGAATCGTCGGGGGGGGACACCCAGTACTTC
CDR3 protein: CASSVESSGGDTQYF

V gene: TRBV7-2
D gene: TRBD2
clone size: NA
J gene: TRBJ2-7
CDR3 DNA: TGTGCCAGCAGCTTAGCTGAGGGGAGGGTGGACGAGCAGTACTTC
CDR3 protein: CASSLAEGRVDEQYF

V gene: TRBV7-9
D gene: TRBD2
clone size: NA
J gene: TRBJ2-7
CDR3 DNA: TGTGCCAGCAGACCCCCGTGGCGGGAGGGCGGCGAGCAGTACTTC
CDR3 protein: CASRPPWREGGEQYF

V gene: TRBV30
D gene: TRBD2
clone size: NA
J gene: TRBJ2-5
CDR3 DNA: TGTGCCTGGCTGACTAGCGGGAGGGGAGAGACCCAGTACTTC
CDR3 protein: CAWLTSGRGETQYF

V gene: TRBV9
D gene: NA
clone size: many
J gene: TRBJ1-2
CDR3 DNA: TGTGCCAGCAGCGCGGGGGATGAGAATGGCTACACCTTC
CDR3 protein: CASSAGDENGYTF

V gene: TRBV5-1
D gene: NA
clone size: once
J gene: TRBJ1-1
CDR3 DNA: TGCGCCAGCAGCTTGGGGGGAGACACTGAAGCTTTCTTT
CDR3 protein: CASSLGGDTEAFF

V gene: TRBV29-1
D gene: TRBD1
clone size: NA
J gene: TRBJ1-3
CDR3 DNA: TGCAGCGTTGACGGGACAGGGGATGGAAACACCATATATTTT
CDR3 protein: CSVDGTGDGNTIYF

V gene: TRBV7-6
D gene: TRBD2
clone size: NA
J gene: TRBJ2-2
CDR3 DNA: TGTGCCAGCAGCTTGCGAACTAGCGCAACCGGGGAGCTGTTTTTT
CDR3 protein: CASSLRTSATGELFF

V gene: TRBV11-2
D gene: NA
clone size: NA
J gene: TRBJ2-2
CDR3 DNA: TGTGCCAGCAGCTTAGAGGCGGGGTTCACCGGGGAGCTGTTTTTT
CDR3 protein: CASSLEAGFTGELFF

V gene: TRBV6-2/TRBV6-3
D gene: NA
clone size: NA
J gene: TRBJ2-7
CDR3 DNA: TGTGCCAGCAGTTTCCCCGGGACACTTTCCTACGAGCAGTACTTC
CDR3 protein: CASSFPGTLSYEQYF

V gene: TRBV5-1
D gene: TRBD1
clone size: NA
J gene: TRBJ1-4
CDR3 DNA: TGCGCCAGCAGCTCGACAGGGGAGGGGGAAAAACTGTTTTTT
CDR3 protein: CASSSTGEGEKLFF

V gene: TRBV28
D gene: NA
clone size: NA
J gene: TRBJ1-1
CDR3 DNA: TGTGCCAGCAAACACATGAACACTGAAGCTTTCTTT
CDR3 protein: CASKHMNTEAFF

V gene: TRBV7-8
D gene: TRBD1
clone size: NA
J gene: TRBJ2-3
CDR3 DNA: TGTGCCAGCAGCCAAAGGACAGGGGAAACAGATACGCAGTATTTT
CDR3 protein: CASSQRTGETDTQYF

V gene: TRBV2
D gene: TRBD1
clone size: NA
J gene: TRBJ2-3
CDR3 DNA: TGTGCCAGCACCCGGGACAGGGGGATAGATACGCAGTATTTT
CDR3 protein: CASTRDRGIDTQYF

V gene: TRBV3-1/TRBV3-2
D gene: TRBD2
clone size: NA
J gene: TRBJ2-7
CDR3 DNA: TGTGCCAGCAGCCAAGATCCCCGACTAGCGGGGGGCCTCGAGCAGTACTTC
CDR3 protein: CASSQDPRLAGGLEQYF

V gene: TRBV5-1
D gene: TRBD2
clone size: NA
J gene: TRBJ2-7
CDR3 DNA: TGCGCCAGCAGCTTGGCACAGACTAGCGGGAGTTCCTACGAGCAGTACTTC
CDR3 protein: CASSLAQTSGSSYEQYF

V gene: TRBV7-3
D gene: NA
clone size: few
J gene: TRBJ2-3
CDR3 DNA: TGTGCCAGCAGCTTAGACATTCCAGATACGCAGTATTTT
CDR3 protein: CASSLDIPDTQYF

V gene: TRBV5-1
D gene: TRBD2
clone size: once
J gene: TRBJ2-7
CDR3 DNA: TGCGCCAGCAGCTTGGCTAGCGGGTGGTCGAACTCCTACGAGCAGTACTTC
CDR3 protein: CASSLASGWSNSYEQYF

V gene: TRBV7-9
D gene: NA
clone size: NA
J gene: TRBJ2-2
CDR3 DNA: TGTGCCAGCAGCTTACCAGGGAACACCGGGGAGCTGTTTTTT
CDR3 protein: CASSLPGNTGELFF

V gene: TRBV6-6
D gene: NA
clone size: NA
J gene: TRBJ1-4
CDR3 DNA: TGTGCCGGCGTTGGGGGGGCCGGGGGAAAACTGTTTTTT
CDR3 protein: CAGVGGAGGKLFF

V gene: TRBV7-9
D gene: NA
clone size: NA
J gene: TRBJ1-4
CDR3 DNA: TGTGCCAGCAGCTTAGGCAGTCCCAATGAAAAACTGTTTTTT
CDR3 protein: CASSLGSPNEKLFF

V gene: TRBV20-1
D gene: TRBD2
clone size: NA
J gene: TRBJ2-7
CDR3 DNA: TGCAGTGCTAGTATAGCGGGCTACGAGCAGTACTTC
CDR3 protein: CSASIAGYEQYF

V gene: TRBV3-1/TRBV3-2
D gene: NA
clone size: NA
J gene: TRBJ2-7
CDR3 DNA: TGTGCCAGCAGCCAAGCGGGTGAGCAGTACTTC
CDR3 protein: CASSQAGEQYF

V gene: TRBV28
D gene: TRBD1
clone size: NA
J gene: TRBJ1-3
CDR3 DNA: TGTGCCAGCAGTCCCTTGGGACAGCACTCTGGAAACACCATATATTTT
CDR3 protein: CASSPLGQHSGNTIYF

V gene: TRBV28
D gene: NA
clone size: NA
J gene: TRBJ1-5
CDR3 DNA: TGTGCCAGCAGTTTAGGGGGGGCCGCGAGCAATCAGCCCCAGCATTTT
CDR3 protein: CASSLGGAASNQPQHF

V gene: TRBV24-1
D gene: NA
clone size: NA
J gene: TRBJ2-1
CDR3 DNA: TGTGCCACCAGTGATCCCTGGACTACGGACGGCGGGTTGGGTCATGAGCAGTTCTTC
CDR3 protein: CATSDPWTTDGGLGHEQFF

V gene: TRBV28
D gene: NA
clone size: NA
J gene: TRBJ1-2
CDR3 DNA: TGTGCCAGCAGTCCCCAGTCGAGGGAAGGCTACACCTTC
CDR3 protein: CASSPQSREGYTF

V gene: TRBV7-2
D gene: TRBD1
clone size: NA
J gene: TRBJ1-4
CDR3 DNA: TGTGCCAGCAGCTTAGGGGGACAGGGGAGTGAAAAACTGTTTTTT
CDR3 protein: CASSLGGQGSEKLFF

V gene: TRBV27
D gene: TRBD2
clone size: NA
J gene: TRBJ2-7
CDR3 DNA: TGTGCCAGCAGTTTATTGCTAGCGGAACCCTACGAGCAGTACTTC
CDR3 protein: CASSLLLAEPYEQYF

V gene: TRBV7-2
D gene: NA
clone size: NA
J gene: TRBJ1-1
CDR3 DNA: TGTGCCAGCAGCTTGGGGGGACTGAGGAACACTGAAGCTTTCTTT
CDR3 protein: CASSLGGLRNTEAFF